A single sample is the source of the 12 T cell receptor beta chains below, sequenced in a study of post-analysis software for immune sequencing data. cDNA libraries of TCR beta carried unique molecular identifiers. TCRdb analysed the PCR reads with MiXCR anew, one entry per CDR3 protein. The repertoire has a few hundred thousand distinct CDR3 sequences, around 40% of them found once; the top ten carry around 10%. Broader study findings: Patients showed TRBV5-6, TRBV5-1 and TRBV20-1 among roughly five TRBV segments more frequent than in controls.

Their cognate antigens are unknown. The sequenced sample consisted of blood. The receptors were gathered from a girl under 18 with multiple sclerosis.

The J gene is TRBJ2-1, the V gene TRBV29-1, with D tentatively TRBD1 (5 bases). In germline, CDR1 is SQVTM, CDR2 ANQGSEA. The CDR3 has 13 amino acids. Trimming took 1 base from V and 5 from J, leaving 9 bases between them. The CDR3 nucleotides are TGCAGCGTTGAAGCGACAGCGAACAATGAGCAGTTCTTC. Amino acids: CSVEATANNEQFF.

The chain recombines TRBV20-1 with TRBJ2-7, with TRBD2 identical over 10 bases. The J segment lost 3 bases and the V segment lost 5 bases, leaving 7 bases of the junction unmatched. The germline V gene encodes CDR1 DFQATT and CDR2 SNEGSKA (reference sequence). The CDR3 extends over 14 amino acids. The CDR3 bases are TGCAGTGCTGCTGCCGGGACTAGCGACTACGAGCAGTACTTC. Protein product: CSAAAGTSDYEQYF.

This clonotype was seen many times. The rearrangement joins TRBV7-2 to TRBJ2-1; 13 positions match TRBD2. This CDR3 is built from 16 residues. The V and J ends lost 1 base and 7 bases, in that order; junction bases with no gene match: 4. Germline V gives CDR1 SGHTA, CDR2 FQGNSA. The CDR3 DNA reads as TGTGCCAGCAGCTTAGGACTAGCGGGAGGTTTGAATGAGCAGTTCTTC. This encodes CASSLGLAGGLNEQFF.

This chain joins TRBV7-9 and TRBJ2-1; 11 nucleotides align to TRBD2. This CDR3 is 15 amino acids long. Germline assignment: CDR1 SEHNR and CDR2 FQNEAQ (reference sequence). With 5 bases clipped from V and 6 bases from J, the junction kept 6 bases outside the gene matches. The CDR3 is CASSPGLAAVNEQFF. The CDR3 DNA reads TGTGCCAGCAGCCCGGGACTAGCGGCGGTCAATGAGCAGTTCTTC.

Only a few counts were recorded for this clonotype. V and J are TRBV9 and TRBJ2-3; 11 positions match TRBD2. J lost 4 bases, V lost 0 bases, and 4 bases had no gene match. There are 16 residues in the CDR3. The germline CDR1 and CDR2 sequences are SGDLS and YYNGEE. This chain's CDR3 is CASSVATSGSPDTQYF. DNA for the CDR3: TGTGCCAGCAGCGTAGCTACTAGCGGGAGCCCAGATACGCAGTATTTT.

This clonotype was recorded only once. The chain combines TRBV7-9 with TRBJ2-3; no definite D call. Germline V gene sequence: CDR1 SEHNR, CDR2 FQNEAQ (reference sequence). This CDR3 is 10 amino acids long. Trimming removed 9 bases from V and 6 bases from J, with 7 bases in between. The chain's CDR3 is CARNTDTQYF. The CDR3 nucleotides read TGTGCCAGAAACACGGATACGCAGTATTTT.

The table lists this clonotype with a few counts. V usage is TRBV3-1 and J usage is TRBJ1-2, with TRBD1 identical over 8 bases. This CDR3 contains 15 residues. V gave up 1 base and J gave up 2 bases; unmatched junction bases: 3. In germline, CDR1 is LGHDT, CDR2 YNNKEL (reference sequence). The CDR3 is CASSQGTGSNYGYTF. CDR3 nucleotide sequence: TGTGCCAGCAGCCAAGGGACAGGGTCCAACTATGGCTACACCTTC.

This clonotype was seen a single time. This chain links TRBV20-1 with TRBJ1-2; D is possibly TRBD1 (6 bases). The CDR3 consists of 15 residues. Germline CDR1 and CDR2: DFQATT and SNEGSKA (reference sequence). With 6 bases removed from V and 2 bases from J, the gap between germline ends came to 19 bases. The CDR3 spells CSAVSSGEGNYGYTF. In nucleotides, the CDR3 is TGCAGTGCCGTTTCTTCAGGGGAGGGGAACTATGGCTACACCTTC.

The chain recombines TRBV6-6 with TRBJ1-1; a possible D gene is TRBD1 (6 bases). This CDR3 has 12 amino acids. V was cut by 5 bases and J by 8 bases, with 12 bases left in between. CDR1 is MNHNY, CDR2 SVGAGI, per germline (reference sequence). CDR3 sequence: CASSPQGREAFF. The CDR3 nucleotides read TGTGCCAGCAGTCCTCAGGGGCGGGAAGCTTTCTTT.

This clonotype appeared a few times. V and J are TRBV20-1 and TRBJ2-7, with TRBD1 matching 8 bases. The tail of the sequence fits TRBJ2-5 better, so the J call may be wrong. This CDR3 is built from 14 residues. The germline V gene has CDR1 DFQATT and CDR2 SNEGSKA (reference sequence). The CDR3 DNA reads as TGCAGTGCTAGGGACGCAGGGGGCGAGGAGACCCAGTACTTC. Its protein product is CSARDAGGEETQYF.

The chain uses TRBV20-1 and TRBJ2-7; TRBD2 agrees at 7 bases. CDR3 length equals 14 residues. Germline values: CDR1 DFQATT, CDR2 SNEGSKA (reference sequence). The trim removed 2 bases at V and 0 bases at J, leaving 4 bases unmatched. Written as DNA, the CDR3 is TGCAGTGCTAGAATAGCGGGCAGCTCCTACGAGCAGTACTTC. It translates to CSARIAGSSYEQYF.

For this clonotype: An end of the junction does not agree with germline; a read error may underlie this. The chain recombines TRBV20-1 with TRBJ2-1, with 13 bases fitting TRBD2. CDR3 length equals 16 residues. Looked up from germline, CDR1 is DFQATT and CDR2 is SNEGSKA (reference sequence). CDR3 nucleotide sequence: TGCAATGCTAGGCCCTATACTAGCGGGAGGGACAATGAGCAGTTCTTC. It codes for CNARPYTSGRDNEQFF.